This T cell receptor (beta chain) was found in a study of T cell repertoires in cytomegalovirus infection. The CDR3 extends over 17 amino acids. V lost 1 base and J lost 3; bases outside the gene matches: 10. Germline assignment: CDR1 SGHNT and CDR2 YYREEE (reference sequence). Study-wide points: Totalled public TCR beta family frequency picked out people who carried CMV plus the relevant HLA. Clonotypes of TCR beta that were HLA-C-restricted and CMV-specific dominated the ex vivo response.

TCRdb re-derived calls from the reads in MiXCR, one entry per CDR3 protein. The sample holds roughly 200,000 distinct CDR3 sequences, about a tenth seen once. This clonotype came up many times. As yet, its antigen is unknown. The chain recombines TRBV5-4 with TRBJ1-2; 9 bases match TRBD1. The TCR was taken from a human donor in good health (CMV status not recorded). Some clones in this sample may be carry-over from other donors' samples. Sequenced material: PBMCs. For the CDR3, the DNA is TGTGCCAGCAGCTTGAGGGGGGACCGGACAGGGGACTATGGCTACACCTTC. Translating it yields CASSLRGDRTGDYGYTF.